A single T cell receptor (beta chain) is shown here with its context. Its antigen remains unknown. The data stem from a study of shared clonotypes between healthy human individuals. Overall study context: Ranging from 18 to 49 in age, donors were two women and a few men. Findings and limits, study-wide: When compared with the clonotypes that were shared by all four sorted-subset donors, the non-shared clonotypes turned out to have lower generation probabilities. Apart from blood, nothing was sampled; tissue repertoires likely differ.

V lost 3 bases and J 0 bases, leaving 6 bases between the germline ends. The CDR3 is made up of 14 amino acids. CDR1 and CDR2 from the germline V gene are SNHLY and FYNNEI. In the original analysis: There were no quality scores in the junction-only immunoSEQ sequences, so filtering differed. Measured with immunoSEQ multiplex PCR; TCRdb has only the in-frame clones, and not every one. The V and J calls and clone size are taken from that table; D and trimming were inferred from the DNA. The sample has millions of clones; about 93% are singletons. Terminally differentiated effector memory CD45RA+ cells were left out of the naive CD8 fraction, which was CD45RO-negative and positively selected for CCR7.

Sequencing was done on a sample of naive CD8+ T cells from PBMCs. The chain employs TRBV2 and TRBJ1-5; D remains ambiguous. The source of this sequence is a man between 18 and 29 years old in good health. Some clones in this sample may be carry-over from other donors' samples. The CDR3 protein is CASSEVYSNQPQHF. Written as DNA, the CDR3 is TGTGCCAGCAGTGAGGTTTATAGCAATCAGCCCCAGCATTTT.